A single sample gave rise to the 17 T cell receptor beta chains below, sequenced in a study of cytomegalovirus exposure and HLA in healthy donors. The primer mix had 60 Vbeta and 13 Jbeta primers. The assay was immunoSEQ multiplex PCR, and TCRdb's table has in-frame clones only and misses some. The sample contains roughly 190,000 clones, roughly 74% of which appear only once. Sequenced material: PBMCs. The receptor source for this set is a female donor in good health and CMV-seronegative.

The V call is TRBV19, the J call TRBJ1-1; TRBD1 might be the D (5 bases). The germline V gene has CDR1 LNHDA and CDR2 SQIVND (reference sequence). V lost 5 bases, J lost 3 bases, and 16 bases lay in between. This CDR3 is built from 15 residues. CDR3 protein: CASSPQRGADTEAFF. The DNA for the CDR3 is TGTGCCAGTAGTCCCCAGCGGGGCGCGGACACTGAAGCTTTCTTT. Based on the CDR3 plus reference TRBV19 and TRBJ1-1, the full variable domain is DGGITQSPKYLFRKEGQNVTLSCEQNLNHDAMYWYRQDPGQGLRLIYYSQIVNDFQKGDIAEGYSVSREKKESFPLTVTSAQKNPTAFYLCASSPQRGADTEAFFGQGTRLTVV.

The chain carries TRBV11-3 and TRBJ1-1; TRBD1 might be the D (5 bases). The germline gives CDR1 SGHNT, CDR2 YENEEA. The CDR3 sequence is 17 residues long. The V and J ends lost 5 bases and 1 base respectively, with 20 bases between them. CDR3 DNA sequence: TGTGCCAGCAGCGTTAGGGCAGGGAAGAGCTGGAACACTGAAGCTTTCTTT. Amino acids: CASSVRAGKSWNTEAFF.

The chain is built from TRBV5-3 and TRBJ1-2; 7 bases are a match to TRBD1. TRBV5-3 qualifies as an ORF whose function is uncertain. The CDR3 extends over 14 amino acids. The V segment lost 3 bases and the J segment 6 bases; nucleotides outside the gene matches: 8. As DNA, the CDR3 is TGTGCCAGAAGCTCCCTGACAGGGAAAAATGGCTACACCTTC. This codes for CARSSLTGKNGYTF.

This chain uses TRBV5-1 with TRBJ2-1; D is possibly TRBD1 (5 bases). Trimming stripped 4 bases from V and 7 bases from J, with 15 bases between. The CDR3 extends over 14 amino acids. CDR1 SGHRS and CDR2 YFSETQ come from the germline V gene. The CDR3 DNA reads TGCGCCAGCAGCATAAGGGGCCTGACTAATGAGCAGTTCTTC. Amino acids: CASSIRGLTNEQFF. The variable domain in full, with the rest retrieved from reference TRBV5-1 and TRBJ2-1, is KAGVTQTPRYLIKTRGQQVTLSCSPISGHRSVSWYQQTPGQGLQFLFEYFSETQRNKGNFPGRFSGRQFSNSRSEMNVSTLELGDSALYLCASSIRGLTNEQFFGPGTRLTVL.

The genes are TRBV29-1 and TRBJ1-6; tentative D call: TRBD1 (6 bases). Germline V gene data show CDR1 as SQVTM and CDR2 as ANQGSEA. The CDR3 totals 14 residues. The CDR3 nucleotides are TGCACCCACCGTTGGACAGCGAAGGATTCACCCCTCCACTTT. It codes for CTHRWTAKDSPLHF.

This clone was seen only a few times. The rearrangement joins TRBV25-1 to TRBJ1-1; TRBD1 is a possible D gene (5 bases). Trimming pared 6 bases from V and 5 bases from J, leaving 16 bases between. CDR3 length equals 14 residues. Germline CDR1 MGHDK, CDR2 SYGVNS. The CDR3 DNA follows: TGTGCCAGCAGCCTCGGAGGGGCGGGAACTGAAGCTTTCTTT. Its protein product is CASSLGGAGTEAFF.

In its sample, this clone was seen once. The V and J genes are TRBV11-1 and TRBJ1-2; D may be TRBD1 (6 bases). The CDR3 loop spans 13 amino acids. V was cut by 3 bases and J by 7 bases, with 12 bases left in between. Per germline, CDR1 SGHAT and CDR2 FQDESV (reference sequence). CDR3 in amino acids: CASSFQGKLGYTF. Written as DNA, the CDR3 is TGTGCCAGCAGCTTTCAGGGGAAACTTGGCTACACCTTC.

This clone was recorded only once. Germline is not matched at one junction end, which may reflect a read error. This chain uses TRBV7-9 with TRBJ1-5, with TRBD1 as a possible D gene (5 bases). Germline CDR1 SEHNR, CDR2 FQNEAQ (reference sequence). The length of the CDR3 is 16 residues. The CDR3 bases are TGTGCCAGCAGCTTAGCCCGGGGGTATAGCAATCAACCCCAGCATTTT. It yields the protein CASSLARGYSNQPQHF.

This clone was recorded only once. This chain links TRBV2 with TRBJ2-5, with 8 bases lining up with TRBD2. The CDR3 is made up of 17 amino acids. Trimming took 10 bases from V and 1 from J; bases not matched to a gene: 17. Germline-derived CDR1 and CDR2 are SNHLY and FYNNEI. The CDR3 DNA is TGTGCCACTACCAAAGGTGGGCGGGGGGCGTTCCAAGAGACCCAGTACTTC. Protein sequence: CATTKGGRGAFQETQYF.

For the CDR3, the DNA is TGTGCCAGTAGTCCGTGGCCCCGAGGAGCTAATGAAAAACTGTTTTTT. This encodes CASSPWPRGANEKLFF. The chain is built from TRBV19 and TRBJ1-4; D remains unclear. The V end lost 5 bases, the J end lost 3 bases, and 16 bases lay between the germline ends. Per germline, CDR1 LNHDA and CDR2 SQIVND (reference sequence). CDR3 size: 16 residues.

V is TRBV6-1 and J is TRBJ2-7; 9 bases map to TRBD2. The germline CDR1 and CDR2 sequences are MNHNS and SASEGT. V shed 6 bases, J shed 3 bases, and the junction held 6 bases outside the gene matches. There are 14 residues in the CDR3. The CDR3 DNA sequence: TGTGCCAGCAGAAATAGCGGGGGATACTACGAGCAGTACTTC. Translating it yields CASRNSGGYYEQYF.

This clone was counted only a few times. The junction shows a germline mismatch at one end, possibly a read error. The chain couples TRBV7-9 to TRBJ1-2, with D uncertain. CDR3 length: 14 amino acids. Per germline, CDR1 SEHNR and CDR2 FQNEAQ (reference sequence). The CDR3 here is CSSSERDPNYGYTF. In DNA, the CDR3 is TGTTCCAGCAGCGAGCGGGATCCTAACTATGGCTACACCTTC.

This clone was counted between two and nine times. The V call is TRBV7-8, the J call TRBJ2-7; D unclear. This CDR3 spans 13 amino acids. Germline CDR1 SGHVS, CDR2 FQNEAQ. Trimming took off 1 base at V and 0 bases at J, with 4 bases between the two ends. CDR3 nucleotide sequence: TGTGCCAGCAGCTTAGACAGCTCCTACGAGCAGTACTTC. As protein: CASSLDSSYEQYF. Full variable domain (remainder filled in from reference TRBV7-8 and TRBJ2-7): GAGVSQSPRYKVAKRGQDVALRCDPISGHVSLFWYQQALGQGPEFLTYFQNEAQLDKSGLPSDRFFAERPEGSVSTLKIQRTQQEDSAVYLCASSLDSSYEQYFGPGTRLTVT.

As for this clone: Within the sample, other DNA sequences also encode this same CDR3. This rearrangement joins TRBV7-9 to TRBJ2-6; D remains ambiguous. Germline V lookup: CDR1 SEHNR, CDR2 FQNEAQ (reference sequence). V was cut by 5 bases and J by 0 bases, with 8 bases left in between. CDR3 length: 15 amino acids. DNA of the CDR3: TGTGCCAGCAGCCTCCTAAGCTCTGGGGCCAACGTCCTGACTTTC. Protein: CASSLLSSGANVLTF. Full variable domain (missing parts from reference TRBV7-9 and TRBJ2-6): DTGVSQNPRHKITKRGQNVTFRCDPISEHNRLYWYRQTLGQGPEFLTYFQNEAQLEKSRLLSDRFSAERPKGSFSTLEIQRTEQGDSAMYLCASSLLSSGANVLTFGAGSRLTVL.

The rearrangement uses TRBV10-1 and TRBJ2-1; 7 bases map to TRBD1. The J segment lost 1 base and the V segment lost 6 bases, leaving 6 bases of the junction unmatched. This CDR3 has 15 residues. Germline assignment: CDR1 WNHNN and CDR2 SYGVQD (reference sequence). The CDR3 here is CASRSGGKSYNEQFF. Here the CDR3 DNA reads TGCGCCAGCAGATCAGGGGGTAAATCCTACAATGAGCAGTTCTTC.

The genes are TRBV19 and TRBJ2-3; D remains unclear. Per the germline V gene, CDR1 is LNHDA and CDR2 is SQIVND (reference sequence). V shed 4 bases and J shed 2 bases, with 4 bases lying between them. CDR3 length: 12 residues. CDR3 amino acids: CASSTHTDTQYF. CDR3 sequence (DNA): TGTGCCAGTAGTACCCACACAGATACGCAGTATTTT.

The V call is TRBV7-6, the J call TRBJ2-3, with 10 bases fitting TRBD1. The CDR3 covers 15 residues. Germline lookup yields CDR1 SGHVS and CDR2 FNYEAQ. The V and J ends lost 4 bases and 2 bases, in that order; junction bases with no gene match: 3. The CDR3 loop is CASSSGQGITDTQYF. CDR3 nucleotides: TGTGCCAGCAGCTCGGGACAGGGGATCACAGATACGCAGTATTTT.